Listed below are T cell receptor beta chains from one sample, sequenced in a study of blood T cell repertoires in COVID-19. The method was immunoSEQ multiplex PCR; TCRdb's version includes in-frame clones alone and lacks a portion of them. The table records some 14,000 clones, 80% to 90% of them present only once. Sequencing used peripheral blood. These receptor sequences come from a man aged 50-59 years with active COVID-19. Each CDR3 is given with its conserved first and last residue. The order of the fields is CDR3 protein, CDR3 DNA, clone size, V gene, J gene, D gene. The D gene is left open where the match is weak. Clone size appears in some rows only: once, few, many, or a class for an expanded clone.

cdr3_aa: CASSLTPHLGGEQYF
cdr3_nt: TGTGCCAGCTCACTCACCCCTCACCTGGGGGGGGAGCAGTACTTC
clone_size: -
v_call: TRBV18
j_call: TRBJ2-7
d_call: TRBD2

cdr3_aa: CAWSVHRGNQPQHF
cdr3_nt: TGTGCCTGGAGTGTACACAGGGGAAATCAGCCCCAGCATTTT
clone_size: -
v_call: TRBV30
j_call: TRBJ1-5
d_call: TRBD1

cdr3_aa: CASSQVATRDQPQHF
cdr3_nt: TGCGCCAGCAGCCAAGTGGCCACCAGGGATCAGCCCCAGCATTTT
clone_size: -
v_call: TRBV4-1
j_call: TRBJ1-5
d_call: -

cdr3_aa: CASSLTGGTGELFF
cdr3_nt: TGCGCCAGCAGCTTGACAGGGGGTACCGGGGAGCTGTTTTTT
clone_size: -
v_call: TRBV5-1
j_call: TRBJ2-2
d_call: TRBD1

cdr3_aa: CASSLSPLPIYDEQFF
cdr3_nt: TGTGCCAGCAGCTTATCTCCACTACCAATATATGATGAGCAGTTCTTC
clone_size: few
v_call: TRBV7-8
j_call: TRBJ2-1
d_call: -

cdr3_aa: CAVRETPNQPQHF
cdr3_nt: TGTGCCGTCCGGGAAACTCCGAATCAGCCCCAGCATTTT
clone_size: -
v_call: TRBV28
j_call: TRBJ1-5
d_call: -

cdr3_aa: CASSPGPPWQYF
cdr3_nt: TGTGCCAGCAGCCCGGGCCCGCCCTGGCAGTACTTC
clone_size: few
v_call: TRBV6-2/TRBV6-3
j_call: TRBJ2-7
d_call: -

cdr3_aa: CASIAGNYYGYTF
cdr3_nt: TGTGCCAGTATAGCAGGGAACTACTATGGCTACACCTTC
clone_size: -
v_call: TRBV19
j_call: TRBJ1-2
d_call: -

cdr3_aa: CASSPGTSGTYEQYF
cdr3_nt: TGCGCCAGCAGCCCGGGGACTAGCGGAACCTACGAGCAGTACTTC
clone_size: -
v_call: TRBV4-1
j_call: TRBJ2-7
d_call: TRBD2

cdr3_aa: CASTAQGARTEAFF
cdr3_nt: TGTGCCAGCACCGCTCAGGGGGCTCGGACTGAAGCTTTCTTT
clone_size: -
v_call: TRBV5-4
j_call: TRBJ1-1
d_call: TRBD1

cdr3_aa: CASSRTGPGNTIYF
cdr3_nt: TGTGCCAGCAGCCGAACAGGACCTGGAAACACCATATATTTT
clone_size: -
v_call: TRBV5-6
j_call: TRBJ1-3
d_call: -

cdr3_aa: CASRTSGYNEQFF
cdr3_nt: TGTGCCAGCCGGACTAGCGGCTACAATGAGCAGTTCTTC
clone_size: -
v_call: TRBV7-2
j_call: TRBJ2-1
d_call: TRBD2

cdr3_aa: CASSDPGGRGQPQHF
cdr3_nt: TGTGCCAGCAGTGATCCAGGGGGCAGAGGACAGCCCCAGCATTTT
clone_size: -
v_call: TRBV6-1
j_call: TRBJ1-5
d_call: TRBD1

cdr3_aa: CASTAYKTGLYEQYF
cdr3_nt: TGTGCCAGCACCGCCTACAAGACAGGCCTCTACGAGCAGTACTTC
clone_size: -
v_call: TRBV6-5
j_call: TRBJ2-7
d_call: -

cdr3_aa: CASGLIGNIQYF
cdr3_nt: TGTGCCAGTGGGCTAATCGGTAACATTCAGTACTTC
clone_size: -
v_call: TRBV19
j_call: TRBJ2-4
d_call: -

cdr3_aa: CASSLSSVTPNTEAFF
cdr3_nt: TGTGCCAGCAGTTTATCGTCGGTTACCCCGAACACTGAAGCTTTCTTT
clone_size: -
v_call: TRBV27
j_call: TRBJ1-1
d_call: -

cdr3_aa: CASSTGSNSGNTIYF
cdr3_nt: TGTGCCAGCAGCACTGGGAGTAACTCTGGAAACACCATATATTTT
clone_size: -
v_call: TRBV11-1
j_call: TRBJ1-3
d_call: -

cdr3_aa: CASSQGRAGISYGYTF
cdr3_nt: TGTGCCAGCAGCCAAGGTCGGGCAGGGATATCCTATGGCTACACCTTC
clone_size: -
v_call: TRBV4-2
j_call: TRBJ1-2
d_call: -

cdr3_aa: CASTGIWNIQYF
cdr3_nt: TGTGCCAGCACGGGTATATGGAACATTCAGTACTTC
clone_size: -
v_call: TRBV19
j_call: TRBJ2-4
d_call: -

cdr3_aa: CASSLRDRGDTEAFF
cdr3_nt: TGTGCCAGCTCACTGAGGGACAGAGGAGACACTGAAGCTTTCTTT
clone_size: -
v_call: TRBV18
j_call: TRBJ1-1
d_call: TRBD1

cdr3_aa: CASSLAVAGMGETQYF
cdr3_nt: TGTGCCAGCAGTTTGGCGGTAGCGGGAATGGGGGAGACCCAGTACTTC
clone_size: -
v_call: TRBV27
j_call: TRBJ2-5
d_call: TRBD2

cdr3_aa: CASSLDPGGPETQYF
cdr3_nt: TGTGCCAGCAGCTTGGACCCCGGGGGACCAGAGACCCAGTACTTC
clone_size: -
v_call: TRBV5-6
j_call: TRBJ2-5
d_call: -

cdr3_aa: CASSLNYEQYF
cdr3_nt: TGTGCCAGCAGCCTTAACTACGAGCAGTACTTC
clone_size: -
v_call: TRBV7-2
j_call: TRBJ2-7
d_call: -

cdr3_aa: CASSSFQPQHF
cdr3_nt: TGTGCCAGCAGTTCATTCCAGCCCCAGCATTTT
clone_size: once
v_call: TRBV28
j_call: TRBJ1-5
d_call: -